The 23 T cell receptor beta chains in this list originate from one sample, sequenced in a study of naive and memory T cell subsets. The beta constant-region primer was an equimolar mix of two oligonucleotides covering TRBC1 and TRBC2. The ligated cDNA underwent four PCR rounds using SP2 and nested alpha and beta constant-region primers. TCRdb ran MiXCR on the UMI-ligation and nested PCR reads and lists one entry per CDR3 protein. The sample shows 15,000 or so distinct CDR3 sequences, just over 8.5% of them seen only once. The sequencing input was central memory CD8+ T cells from blood. The source is a human donor in good health.

The V gene is TRBV4-3, the J gene TRBJ2-3, with D maybe TRBD2 (6 bases). Trimming took 0 bases from V and 3 from J, leaving 13 bases between them. Germline-derived CDR1 and CDR2 are LGHNA and YSLEER. The CDR3 length is 16 residues. This CDR3 is CASSQEAGGVTDTQYF. The CDR3 nucleotides are TGCGCCAGCAGCCAAGAGGCTGGCGGGGTGACAGATACGCAGTATTTT.

This clonotype turned up a few times. This chain uses TRBV20-1 with TRBJ2-7, with a tentative D call TRBD2 (6 bases). The V gene lost 3 bases and the J gene lost 1 base, with 16 bases spanning the gap. The germline V gene encodes CDR1 DFQATT and CDR2 SNEGSKA (reference sequence). The CDR3 consists of 15 residues. CDR3 region: CSASGTGTDSYEQYF. The DNA for the CDR3 is TGCAGTGCTAGCGGGACCGGGACTGATTCCTACGAGCAGTACTTC.

As for this clonotype: The junction departs from germline at one end; a sequencing error may be responsible. The CDR3 sequence is CASSRGGGHEAF. The CDR3 coding sequence is TGTGCCAGCAGCAGAGGAGGTGGCCACGAGGCCTTC. J is TRBJ2-7 and V is TRBV7-9, with a tentative D call TRBD2 (5 bases). Germline CDR1 reads SEHNR; CDR2 reads FQNEAQ (reference sequence). The CDR3 loop spans 12 amino acids. Filled out from reference TRBV7-9 and TRBJ2-7, the complete variable domain reads DTGVSQNPRHKITKRGQNVTFRCDPISEHNRLYWYRQTLGQGPEFLTYFQNEAQLEKSRLLSDRFSAERPKGSFSTLEIQRTEQGDSAMYLCASSRGGGHEAFGPGTRLTVT.

This chain connects TRBV5-6 to TRBJ2-2, with a tentative D call TRBD2 (5 bases). Germline CDR1 and CDR2: SGHDT and YYEEEE. Trimming left V 4 bases short and J 1 base short, with 14 bases between. The CDR3 sequence is 16 residues long. The CDR3 coding sequence is TGTGCCAGCAGCCGCGGCTTCCGGGAGAACACCGGGGAGCTGTTTTTT. Residues: CASSRGFRENTGELFF.

This clonotype was detected only a few times. The rearrangement uses TRBV5-1 and TRBJ1-6; D uncertain. Trimming removed 9 bases at V and 7 bases at J, with 17 bases between. CDR1 is SGHRS, CDR2 YFSETQ, per germline. The CDR3 length is 14 residues. CDR3: CATHKGYRNSPLHF. CDR3 bases: TGCGCCACCCATAAAGGGTACAGAAATTCACCCCTCCACTTT. Combining the CDR3 with reference TRBV5-1 and TRBJ1-6 gives the whole variable domain KAGVTQTPRYLIKTRGQQVTLSCSPISGHRSVSWYQQTPGQGLQFLFEYFSETQRNKGNFPGRFSGRQFSNSRSEMNVSTLELGDSALYLCATHKGYRNSPLHFGNGTRLTVT.

This clonotype appeared once. This may come from a read error, since a much larger clone is one base off. This CDR3 fails to terminate in the conserved phenylalanine or tryptophan, so it likely reflects a read error. The gene calls are TRBV12-3 or TRBV12-4 and TRBJ2-1; no firm D call. V shed 8 bases and J shed 8 bases, with 7 bases lying between them. The CDR3 has 10 amino acids. The CDR3 DNA is TGTGCCAGCGCCTCCTATGAGCAGTTCCTC. Translation: CASASYEQFL.

The chain couples TRBV7-9 to TRBJ2-7, with D hard to call. Germline V gene data show CDR1 as SEHNR and CDR2 as FQNEAQ (reference sequence). The CDR3 extends over 12 amino acids. V was pared by 1 base and J by 5 bases, with 6 bases between. DNA of the CDR3: TGTGCCAGCAGCTTAGATCCCCACGAGCAGTACTTC. The encoded protein is CASSLDPHEQYF. Drawing the rest from reference TRBV7-9 and TRBJ2-7, the complete variable domain is DTGVSQNPRHKITKRGQNVTFRCDPISEHNRLYWYRQTLGQGPEFLTYFQNEAQLEKSRLLSDRFSAERPKGSFSTLEIQRTEQGDSAMYLCASSLDPHEQYFGPGTRLTVT.

The rearrangement joins TRBV12-3 or TRBV12-4 to TRBJ1-1; D gene uncertain. The CDR3 extends over 13 amino acids. V lost 4 bases, J lost 4 bases, and 10 bases lay in between. The CDR3 sequence is CASSSGSSTEAFF. Here the CDR3 DNA reads TGTGCCAGCAGTTCGGGATCGAGCACTGAAGCTTTCTTT.

As concerns this clonotype: Being one base from a much bigger clone, this may be a read error. The chain uses TRBV1 and TRBJ2-1; TRBD2 was called by the table and not checked on the DNA. TRBV1 is described as a pseudogene. The CDR3 runs to 18 residues. This CDR3 is CTSSRLALGKCPYNELFF. The CDR3 nucleotides are TGCACCAGCAGCCGCCTCGCCCTCGGGAAGTGCCCCTACAATGAGCTGTTCTTC.

In its sample, this clonotype was seen many times. The chain joins TRBV13 to TRBJ2-7; D unclear. CDR3 size: 13 residues. Germline CDR1 PRHDT, CDR2 FYEKMQ (reference sequence). With 5 bases removed from V and 9 bases from J, the gap between germline ends came to 17 bases. CDR3: CASSAYFVSPQYF. The CDR3 DNA sequence: TGTGCCAGCAGCGCCTACTTTGTCTCGCCGCAGTACTTC.

This clonotype was counted many times. The gene calls are TRBV7-8 and TRBJ2-5; 7 bases map to TRBD1. Unmatched junction bases numbered 6, after V lost 5 bases and J lost 0 bases. Germline-derived CDR1 and CDR2 are SGHVS and FQNEAQ. This CDR3 region has 15 residues. The CDR3, as DNA: TGTGCCAGCAGCCCTTTAGGGGGCAACCAAGAGACCCAGTACTTC. Translating it yields CASSPLGGNQETQYF. Supplemented by reference TRBV7-8 and TRBJ2-5, the full variable domain reads GAGVSQSPRYKVAKRGQDVALRCDPISGHVSLFWYQQALGQGPEFLTYFQNEAQLDKSGLPSDRFFAERPEGSVSTLKIQRTQQEDSAVYLCASSPLGGNQETQYFGPGTRLLVL.

This clonotype was found many times. The chain employs TRBV7-2 and TRBJ2-7; a possible D gene is TRBD2 (6 bases). The germline V gene encodes CDR1 SGHTA and CDR2 FQGNSA. Trimming stripped 11 bases from V and 5 bases from J, with 16 bases between. CDR3 length: 12 residues. The CDR3 sequence: CALGDLDHEQYF. As DNA, the CDR3 is TGTGCCCTTGGGGACTTAGACCACGAGCAGTACTTC.

The table lists this clonotype with many counts. V and J are TRBV5-6 and TRBJ2-2, with no clear D. Trimming removed 0 bases from V and 1 base from J, with 4 bases in between. Per the germline V gene, CDR1 is SGHDT and CDR2 is YYEEEE. The CDR3 covers 14 residues. The CDR3: CASSLAGNTGELFF. The DNA of the CDR3 is TGTGCCAGCAGCTTGGCCGGGAACACCGGGGAGCTGTTTTTT.

The chain uses TRBV11-3 and TRBJ2-5, with a weak D call TRBD2 (5 bases). CDR1 SGHNT and CDR2 YENEEA come from the germline V gene. This CDR3 comprises 15 residues. Trimming removed 5 bases from V and 1 base from J, with 14 bases in between. The CDR3 DNA follows: TGTGCCAGCAGCCGCCCAACTAGTTCCCAAGAGACCCAGTACTTC. Residues: CASSRPTSSQETQYF. Full variable domain (missing parts from reference TRBV11-3 and TRBJ2-5): EAGVVQSPRYKIIEKKQPVAFWCNPISGHNTLYWYLQNLGQGPELLIRYENEEAVDDSQLPKDRFSAERLKGVDSTLKIQPAELGDSAVYLCASSRPTSSQETQYFGPGTRLLVL.

This clonotype was detected a few times. The V call is TRBV4-1, the J call TRBJ2-1; 13 bases agree with TRBD2. CDR3 size: 14 residues. Germline trimming cut 7 bases from V and 6 bases from J; bases unmatched to any gene: 3. CDR1 and CDR2 (germline): MGHRA, YSYEKL. This CDR3 reads CASNRLAGGNEQFF. The CDR3 DNA follows: TGCGCCAGCAACCGACTAGCGGGAGGCAATGAGCAGTTCTTC.

This clonotype was picked up a small number of times. The gene calls are TRBV12-3 or TRBV12-4 and TRBJ2-1; TRBD2 matches 7 bases. V was clipped by 5 bases and J by 10 bases; unmatched bases: 11. This CDR3 has 14 amino acids. CDR3 coding DNA: TGTGCCAGCAGTCCCACCGGACTAGACCGGGAGCAGTTCTTC. This gives the protein CASSPTGLDREQFF.

This sequence joins TRBV24-1 and TRBJ2-1; the D gene is possibly TRBD2 (5 bases). In germline, CDR1 is KGHDR, CDR2 SFDVKD. Trimming cost V 8 bases and J 4 bases, with 8 bases left between them. The CDR3 has 12 residues. In DNA, the CDR3 is TGTGCCACCACGGGAACTTACAATGAGCAGTTCTTC. It is translated as CATTGTYNEQFF.

The chain combines TRBV13 with TRBJ2-1; the match to TRBD2 covers 10 bases. The V segment lost 5 bases and the J segment 5 bases; nucleotides outside the gene matches: 9. There are 16 residues in the CDR3. Germline V gene sequence: CDR1 PRHDT, CDR2 FYEKMQ (reference sequence). For the CDR3, the DNA is TGTGCCAGCAGCCCCCCGGGACTAGCGCGAAACAATGAGCAGTTCTTC. This codes for CASSPPGLARNNEQFF. Complete variable domain (other parts from reference TRBV13 and TRBJ2-1): AAGVIQSPRHLIKEKRETATLKCYPIPRHDTVYWYQQGPGQDPQFLISFYEKMQSDKGSIPDRFSAQQFSDYHSELNMSSLELGDSALYFCASSPPGLARNNEQFFGPGTRLTVL.

This clonotype was detected ten times or more. The rearrangement joins TRBV15 to TRBJ2-2, with D perhaps matching TRBD1 or TRBD2 (6 bases each). Germline V gives CDR1 LNHNV, CDR2 YYDKDF (reference sequence). CDR3 length: 15 residues. V was trimmed by 6 bases and J by 2 bases, leaving 13 bases between them. This CDR3 is CATSSGGDNTGELFF. CDR3 bases: TGTGCCACCAGTTCCGGGGGCGACAACACCGGGGAGCTGTTTTTT.

This clonotype was observed a handful of times. This CDR3 reads CATSRDNRFLNTEAFF. Here the CDR3 DNA reads TGTGCCACCAGCAGAGATAACAGATTCCTGAACACTGAAGCTTTCTTT. The gene calls are TRBV15 and TRBJ1-1; no firm D call. The CDR3 runs 16 residues. Trimming shortened V by 0 bases and J by 0 bases, and 11 bases separated the two germline ends. Germline CDR1 LNHNV, CDR2 YYDKDF (reference sequence). The full variable domain, rest sourced from reference TRBV15 and TRBJ1-1, is DAMVIQNPRYQVTQFGKPVTLSCSQTLNHNVMYWYQQKSSQAPKLLFHYYDKDFNNEADTPDNFQSRRPNTSFCFLDIRSPGLGDTAMYLCATSRDNRFLNTEAFFGQGTRLTVV.

The chain joins TRBV7-8 to TRBJ2-1; D perhaps matches TRBD2 (6 bases). Germline V CDR1 and CDR2: SGHVS, FQNEAQ. V lost 1 base to trimming and J lost 0 bases, with 22 bases between them. The CDR3 has 20 residues. In nucleotides, the CDR3 is TGTGCCAGCAGCTTAGACCCGGGGAATAGCGGACCCAGCTCCTACAATGAGCAGTTCTTC. It codes for CASSLDPGNSGPSSYNEQFF.

This clonotype was observed many times. This rearrangement joins TRBV7-3 to TRBJ2-1; 10 bases fit TRBD2. Germline assignment: CDR1 SGHTA and CDR2 FQGTGA. There are 16 residues in the CDR3. V was pared by 2 bases and J by 7 bases, with 8 bases of the junction left unmatched. The CDR3 is CASSLLPSGSGNEQFF. Written as DNA, the CDR3 is TGTGCCAGCAGCTTACTTCCTAGCGGGAGTGGTAATGAGCAGTTCTTC.

V is TRBV7-9 and J is TRBJ2-5, with a weak D call TRBD1 (5 bases). In germline, CDR1 is SEHNR, CDR2 FQNEAQ (reference sequence). This CDR3 region has 12 residues. With 7 bases removed from V and 4 bases from J, the gap between germline ends came to 10 bases. The CDR3 region is CASTLDRETQYF. The CDR3 nucleotides are TGTGCCAGCACATTAGACAGAGAGACCCAGTACTTC.